This T cell receptor (beta chain) was recovered during a study of CD8 T cells in Susac syndrome. The CD8+ and CD4+ T cells were isolated magnetically using a negative isolation approach, whereas the TEMRA cells were enriched by FACS. Reverse transcription of about 0.45 to 1 ug RNA used random hexamers. TCR beta CDR3 was amplified by immunoSEQ covering 54 Vbeta and 13 Jbeta. TCRdb called the immunoSEQ multiplex PCR reads again in MiXCR, with one record for every CDR3 protein. This repertoire shows 70,000 or so distinct CDR3 sequences, about 94% found once; its top ten account for around 0.6%. The CDR3 extends over 15 amino acids. The V and J ends lost 7 bases and 1 base respectively, with 14 bases between them.

This clonotype originated in a human donor with multiple sclerosis. Sequencing input: CD8+ T cells from PBMCs. The chain uses TRBV12-3 or TRBV12-4 and TRBJ2-1, with a weak D call TRBD2 (5 bases). The CDR3 nucleotides are TGTGCCAGCACCCAAACTAGTGCTTCCTACAATGAGCAGTTCTTC. Encoded protein: CASTQTSASYNEQFF.